The entry that follows covers one T cell receptor beta chain sequence. Libraries were prepared by immunoSEQ multiplex PCR; TCRdb keeps only in-frame clonotypes and omits some of them. The data hold around 340,000 clones, with approximately 95% observed a single time. Trimming removed 3 bases at V and 2 bases at J, with 25 bases between. Germline CDR1 SQVTM, CDR2 ANQGSEA. The CDR3 runs 18 residues. This entry belongs to a study of shared T cell receptors in the human thymus. The rearrangement joins TRBV29-1 to TRBJ1-2, with D perhaps matching TRBD1 (5 bases). The sample taken for sequencing was thymocytes. This receptor was taken from a human donor. The DNA for the CDR3 is TGCAGCGTTGACAGATTCGCGACCGGGGCAGGGTTAAACTATGGCTACACCTTC. Translated, it gives CSVDRFATGAGLNYGYTF.